Below are 10 T cell receptor beta chains sequenced from a single sample in a study of siplizumab effects on memory and regulatory T cells. TCRdb keeps only in-frame clones here, not all; method: immunoSEQ multiplex PCR. The sample has about 110,000 clones, around 93% seen once. Specimen: CD4+ T cells sorted from blood. The source is a human donor in good health.

This sequence joins TRBV9 and TRBJ1-4; D uncertain. Trimming removed 2 bases at V and 4 bases at J, with 15 bases between. From germline, CDR1 is SGDLS and CDR2 YYNGEE. CDR3 size: 16 residues. CDR3 nucleotide sequence: TGTGCCAGCAGCGTTAACCCCCGGGCCGATAATGAAAAACTGTTTTTT. Its translation: CASSVNPRADNEKLFF. Full variable domain (outside the CDR3, taken from reference TRBV9 and TRBJ1-4): DSGVTQTPKHLITATGQRVTLRCSPRSGDLSVYWYQQSLDQGLQFLIQYYNGEERAKGNILERFSAQQFPDLHSELNLSSLELGDSALYFCASSVNPRADNEKLFFGSGTQLSVL.

The J gene is TRBJ2-7, the V gene TRBV6-1; D perhaps matches TRBD2 (6 bases). The germline CDR1 and CDR2 sequences are MNHNS and SASEGT. Trimming removed 6 bases from V and 1 base from J, with 13 bases in between. There are 14 residues in the CDR3. In DNA, the CDR3 is TGTGCCAGCAGCGCGGAGGGTCCTTCCTACGAGCAGTACTTC. Amino acids: CASSAEGPSYEQYF.

This clone was picked up one time. The chain carries TRBV25-1 and TRBJ2-7; the D is unclear. The ends were cut back, 3 bases at V and 1 base at J, with 13 bases in the middle. The CDR3 has 15 amino acids. The germline gives CDR1 MGHDK, CDR2 SYGVNS. The DNA of the CDR3 is TGTGCCAGCAGTGATACGTGGGGTCAATCCTACGAGCAGTACTTC. Protein sequence: CASSDTWGQSYEQYF.

This clone turned up a few times. The V and J genes are TRBV6-1 and TRBJ1-6; 8 bases match TRBD1. The J segment lost 7 bases and the V segment lost 5 bases, leaving 4 bases of the junction unmatched. The CDR3 is 14 amino acids. Germline CDR1 reads MNHNS; CDR2 reads SASEGT. CDR3 protein: CASSSRTGNSPLHF. DNA for the CDR3: TGTGCCAGCAGTAGCCGGACAGGGAATTCACCCCTCCACTTT.

This clone has a single count. The rearrangement joins TRBV28 to TRBJ2-5; no clear D gene. The germline gives CDR1 MDHEN, CDR2 SYDVKM. CDR3 size: 13 residues. The germline V and J ends were trimmed by 7 bases and 8 bases, with 17 bases remaining between them. This CDR3 reads CASTSELKGTQYF. The CDR3 bases are TGTGCCAGCACCTCCGAACTCAAGGGTACCCAGTACTTC.

This clone was detected only once. The V gene is TRBV19, the J gene TRBJ1-5; 7 bases map to TRBD1. The CDR3 is 15 amino acids. Germline CDR1 LNHDA, CDR2 SQIVND (reference sequence). The J segment lost 7 bases and the V segment lost 0 bases, leaving 6 bases of the junction unmatched. The CDR3: CASSIEGGRGQPQHF. In nucleotides, the CDR3 is TGTGCCAGTAGTATAGAAGGGGGCCGTGGGCAGCCCCAGCATTTT.

The V and J genes are TRBV10-3 and TRBJ2-3; D may be TRBD1 (6 bases). This CDR3 comprises 17 residues. V lost 6 bases and J lost 2, with 21 bases in between. Germline CDR1 ENHRY, CDR2 SYGVKD. The CDR3 here is CAISLVPGHLPTDTQYF. The CDR3 bases are TGTGCCATCAGCTTAGTTCCGGGACACCTACCCACAGATACGCAGTATTTT.

The chain has TRBV18 and TRBJ2-2, with D unresolved. V dropped 2 bases and J dropped 4 bases, with 11 bases sitting between them. This CDR3 has 15 amino acids. CDR1 is KGHSH, CDR2 LQKENI, per germline. CDR3 residues: CASSPGQSTTGELFF. For the CDR3, the DNA is TGTGCCAGCTCACCAGGGCAGAGCACCACCGGGGAGCTGTTTTTT.

The chain employs TRBV4-1 and TRBJ2-5, with 11 bases lining up with TRBD2. The germline CDR1 and CDR2 sequences are MGHRA and YSYEKL. J gave up 7 bases and V 2 bases, and 18 bases lay outside the gene matches. The CDR3 is made up of 19 amino acids. The CDR3 bases are TGCGCCAGCAGCCAACTCCTGGGACTAGCGGAGCCGCGGGTAGCGACCCAGTACTTC. As protein: CASSQLLGLAEPRVATQYF.

This chain connects TRBV7-9 to TRBJ2-7, with D unresolved. The length of the CDR3 is 15 residues. Germline CDR1 is SEHNR and CDR2 is FQNEAQ (reference sequence). Trimming left V 4 bases short and J 0 bases short, with 13 bases between. CDR3 residues: CASSSYTGNSYEQYF. The CDR3 DNA sequence: TGTGCCAGCAGCTCCTACACCGGAAACTCCTACGAGCAGTACTTC.